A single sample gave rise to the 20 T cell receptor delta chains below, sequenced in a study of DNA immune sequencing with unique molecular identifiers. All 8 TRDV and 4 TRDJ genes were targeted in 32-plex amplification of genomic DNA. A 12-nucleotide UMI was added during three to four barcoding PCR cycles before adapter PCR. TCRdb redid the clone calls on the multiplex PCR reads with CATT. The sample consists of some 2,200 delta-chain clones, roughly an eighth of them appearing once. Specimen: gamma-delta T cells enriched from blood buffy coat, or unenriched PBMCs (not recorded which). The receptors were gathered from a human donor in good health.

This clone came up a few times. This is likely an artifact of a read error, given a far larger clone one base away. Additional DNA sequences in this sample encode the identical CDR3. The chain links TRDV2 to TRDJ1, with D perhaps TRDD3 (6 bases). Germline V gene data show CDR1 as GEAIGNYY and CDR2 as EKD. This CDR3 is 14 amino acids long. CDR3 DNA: TGTGCTTGTGACACGCTGGGGTCCACCGATAAACTCATCTTT. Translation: CACDTLGSTDKLIF.

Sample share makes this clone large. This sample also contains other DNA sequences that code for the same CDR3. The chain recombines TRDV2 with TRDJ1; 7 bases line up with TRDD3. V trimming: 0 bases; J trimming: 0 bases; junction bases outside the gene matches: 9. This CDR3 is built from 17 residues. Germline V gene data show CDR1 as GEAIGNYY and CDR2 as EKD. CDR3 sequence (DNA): TGTGCCTGTGACACCCTCGTGTTGGGGGAGAACACCGATAAACTCATCTTT. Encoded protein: CACDTLVLGENTDKLIF.

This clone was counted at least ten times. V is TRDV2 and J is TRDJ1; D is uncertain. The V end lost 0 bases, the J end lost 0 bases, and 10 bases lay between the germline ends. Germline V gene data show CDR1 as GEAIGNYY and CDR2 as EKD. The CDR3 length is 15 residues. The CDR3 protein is CACDTVGPYTDKLIF. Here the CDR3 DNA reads TGTGCCTGTGACACCGTAGGGCCGTACACCGATAAACTCATCTTT.

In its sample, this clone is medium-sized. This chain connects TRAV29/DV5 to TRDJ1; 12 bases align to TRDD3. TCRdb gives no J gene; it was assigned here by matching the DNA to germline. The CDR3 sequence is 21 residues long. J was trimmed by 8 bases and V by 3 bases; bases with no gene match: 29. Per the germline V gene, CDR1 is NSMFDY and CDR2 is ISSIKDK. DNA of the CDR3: TGTGCAGCAACCCTTAGGACCCGCGGTAAAGTACTGGGGGATACCCGGGAGAAACTCATCTTT. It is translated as CAATLRTRGKVLGDTREKLIF.

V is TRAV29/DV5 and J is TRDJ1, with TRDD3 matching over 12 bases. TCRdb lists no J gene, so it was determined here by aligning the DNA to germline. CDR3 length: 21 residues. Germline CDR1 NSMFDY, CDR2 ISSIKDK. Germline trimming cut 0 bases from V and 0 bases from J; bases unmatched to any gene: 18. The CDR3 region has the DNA TGTGCAGCAAGCGTCCCCGAGGGGCGGACTGGGGGATACCTGGACACCGATAAACTCATCTTT. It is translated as CAASVPEGRTGGYLDTDKLIF.

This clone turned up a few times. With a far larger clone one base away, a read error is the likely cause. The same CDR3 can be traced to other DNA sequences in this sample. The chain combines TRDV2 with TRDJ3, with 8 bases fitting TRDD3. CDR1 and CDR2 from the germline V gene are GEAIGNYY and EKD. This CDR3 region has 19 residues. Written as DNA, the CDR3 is TGTGCCTGTGACAATCCACTGGGGGCAAACTCCTGGGACACCCGACAGATGTTTTTT. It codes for CACDNPLGANSWDTRQMFF.

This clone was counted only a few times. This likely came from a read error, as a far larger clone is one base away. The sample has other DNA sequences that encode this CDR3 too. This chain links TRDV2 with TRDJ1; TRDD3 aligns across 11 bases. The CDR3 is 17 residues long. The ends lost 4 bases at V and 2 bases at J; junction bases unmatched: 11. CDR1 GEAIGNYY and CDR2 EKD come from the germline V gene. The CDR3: CACDTVGGYAGTDKLIF. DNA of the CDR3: TGTGCCTGTGATACCGTTGGGGGATACGCTGGGACCGATAAACTCATCTTT.

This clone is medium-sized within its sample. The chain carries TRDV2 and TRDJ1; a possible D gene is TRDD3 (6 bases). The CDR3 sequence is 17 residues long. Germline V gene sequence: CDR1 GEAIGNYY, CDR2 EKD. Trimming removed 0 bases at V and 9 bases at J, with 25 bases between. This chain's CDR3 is CACDTFGLGTTGGELIF. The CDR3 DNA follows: TGTGCCTGTGACACCTTCGGCCTGGGGACGACGGGGGGAGAACTCATCTTT.

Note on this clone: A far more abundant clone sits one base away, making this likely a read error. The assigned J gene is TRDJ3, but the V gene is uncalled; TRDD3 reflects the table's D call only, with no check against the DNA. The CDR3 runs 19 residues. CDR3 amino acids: CACDTGGLRSSWDTRQMFF. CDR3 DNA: TGTGCCTGTGACACGGGGGGGCTACGAAGCTCCTGGGACACCCGACAGATGTTTTTC.

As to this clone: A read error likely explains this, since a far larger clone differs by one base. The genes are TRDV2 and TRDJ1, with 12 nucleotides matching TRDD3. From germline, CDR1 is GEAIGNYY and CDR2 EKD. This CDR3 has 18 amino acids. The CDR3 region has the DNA TGTGCCTGTGACCTTCTGGGGGATACGCTTCTTACCACCGGTAAACTCATCTTT. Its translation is CACDLLGDTLLTTGKLIF.

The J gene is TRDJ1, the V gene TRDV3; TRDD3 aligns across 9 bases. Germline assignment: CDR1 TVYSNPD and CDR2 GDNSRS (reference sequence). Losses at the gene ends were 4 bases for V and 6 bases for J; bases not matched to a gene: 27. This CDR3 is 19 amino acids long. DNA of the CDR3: TGTGCCTCCCTAAACCTGCTCGAGGGGGGATACATGCCTTGGCATAAACTCATCTTT. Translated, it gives CASLNLLEGGYMPWHKLIF.

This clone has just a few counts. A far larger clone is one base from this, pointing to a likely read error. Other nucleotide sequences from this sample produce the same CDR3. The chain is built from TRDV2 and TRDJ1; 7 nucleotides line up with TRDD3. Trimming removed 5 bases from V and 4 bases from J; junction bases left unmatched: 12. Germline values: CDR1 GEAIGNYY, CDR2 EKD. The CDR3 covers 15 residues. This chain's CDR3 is CACAQLGDRDDKLIF. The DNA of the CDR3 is TGTGCCTGTGCCCAACTCGGGGATAGGGACGATAAACTCATCTTT.

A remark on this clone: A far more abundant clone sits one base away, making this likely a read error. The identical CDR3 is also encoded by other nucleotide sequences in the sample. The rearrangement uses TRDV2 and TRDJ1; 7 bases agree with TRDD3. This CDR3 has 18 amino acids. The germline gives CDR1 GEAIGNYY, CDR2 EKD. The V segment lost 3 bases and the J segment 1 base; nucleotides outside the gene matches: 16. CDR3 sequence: CACDPLMGETAGTDKLIF. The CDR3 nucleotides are TGTGCCTGTGACCCCCTAATGGGGGAAACAGCGGGCACCGATAAACTCATCTTT.

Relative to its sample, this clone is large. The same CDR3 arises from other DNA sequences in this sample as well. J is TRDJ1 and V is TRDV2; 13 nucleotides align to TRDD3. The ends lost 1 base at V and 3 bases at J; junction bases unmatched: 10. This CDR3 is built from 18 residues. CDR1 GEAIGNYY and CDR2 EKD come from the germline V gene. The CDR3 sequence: CACDTLSTGGYGADKLIF. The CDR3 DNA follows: TGTGCCTGTGACACTCTAAGTACTGGGGGATACGGCGCCGATAAACTCATCTTT.

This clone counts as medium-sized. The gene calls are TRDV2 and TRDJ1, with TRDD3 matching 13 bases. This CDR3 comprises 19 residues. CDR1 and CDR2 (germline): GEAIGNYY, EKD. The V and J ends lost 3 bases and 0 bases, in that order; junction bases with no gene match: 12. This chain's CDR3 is CACDSLLGDTLLDTDKLIF. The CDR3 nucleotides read TGTGCCTGTGACTCCTTACTGGGGGATACGCTATTAGACACCGATAAACTCATCTTT.

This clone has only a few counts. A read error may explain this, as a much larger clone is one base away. CDR3 loop: CACDTVGEKPETDKLIF. CDR3 coding DNA: TGTGCCTGTGACACCGTGGGGGAGAAGCCCGAGACCGATAAACTCATCTTT. The rearrangement uses TRDV2 and TRDJ1, with TRDD3 matching over 7 bases. The CDR3 totals 17 residues. V dropped 0 bases and J dropped 2; count of bases not matched to a gene: 11. Germline V lookup: CDR1 GEAIGNYY, CDR2 EKD.

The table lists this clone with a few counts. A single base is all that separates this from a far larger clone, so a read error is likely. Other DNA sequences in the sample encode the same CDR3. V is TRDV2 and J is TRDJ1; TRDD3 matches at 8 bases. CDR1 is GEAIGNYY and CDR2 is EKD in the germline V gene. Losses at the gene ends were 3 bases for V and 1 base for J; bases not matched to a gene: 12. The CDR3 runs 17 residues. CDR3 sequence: CACDSLPYGDTTDKLIF. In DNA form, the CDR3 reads TGTGCCTGTGACTCACTCCCCTACGGGGATACCACCGATAAACTCATCTTT.

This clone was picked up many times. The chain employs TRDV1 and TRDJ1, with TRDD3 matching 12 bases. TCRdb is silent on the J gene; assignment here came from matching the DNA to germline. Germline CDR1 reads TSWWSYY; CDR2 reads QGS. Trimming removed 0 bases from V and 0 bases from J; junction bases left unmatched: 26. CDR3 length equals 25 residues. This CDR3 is CALGELIQSTPHILGDTSYTDKLIF. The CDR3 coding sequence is TGTGCTCTTGGGGAACTGATACAAAGTACCCCTCATATACTGGGGGATACCTCGTACACCGATAAACTCATCTTT.

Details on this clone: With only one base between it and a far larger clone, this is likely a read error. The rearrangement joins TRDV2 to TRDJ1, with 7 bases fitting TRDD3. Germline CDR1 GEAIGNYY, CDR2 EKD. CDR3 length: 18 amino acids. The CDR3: CACDTVGGGDIRSDKHIF. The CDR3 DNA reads TGTGCCTGTGACACCGTAGGAGGTGGGGATATCCGATCCGATAAACACATCTTT.

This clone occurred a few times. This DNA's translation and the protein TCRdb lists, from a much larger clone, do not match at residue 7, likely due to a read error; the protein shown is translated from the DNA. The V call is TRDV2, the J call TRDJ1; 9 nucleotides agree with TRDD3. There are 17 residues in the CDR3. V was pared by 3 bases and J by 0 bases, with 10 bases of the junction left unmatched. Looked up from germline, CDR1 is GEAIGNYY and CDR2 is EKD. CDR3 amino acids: CACDSLIGDTDTDKLIF. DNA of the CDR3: TGTGCCTGTGACTCGCTGATAGGGGATACGGACACCGATAAACTCATCTTT.